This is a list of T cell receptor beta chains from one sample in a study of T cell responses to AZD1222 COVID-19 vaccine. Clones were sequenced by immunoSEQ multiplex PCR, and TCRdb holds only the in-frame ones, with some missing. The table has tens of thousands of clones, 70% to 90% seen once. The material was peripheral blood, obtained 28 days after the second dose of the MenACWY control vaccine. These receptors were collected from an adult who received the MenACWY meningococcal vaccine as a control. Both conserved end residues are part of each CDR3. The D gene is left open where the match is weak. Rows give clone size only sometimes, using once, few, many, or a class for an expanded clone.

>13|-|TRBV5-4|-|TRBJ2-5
CASSLQAGETQYF
TGTGCCAGCAGCTTACAGGCGGGGGAGACCCAGTACTTC
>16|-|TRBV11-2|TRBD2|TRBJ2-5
CASSFPAGGLGETQYF
TGTGCCAGCAGCTTTCCAGCGGGGGGTTTGGGAGAGACCCAGTACTTC
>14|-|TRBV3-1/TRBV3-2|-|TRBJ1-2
CASSRPGQGDGYTF
TGTGCCAGCAGCCGGCCCGGGCAAGGCGATGGCTACACCTTC
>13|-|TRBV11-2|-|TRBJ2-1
CASSLGSSNEQFF
TGTGCCAGCAGCTTAGGGTCCTCAAATGAGCAGTTCTTC
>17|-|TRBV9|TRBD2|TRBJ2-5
CASSVGSGGGRKETQYF
TGTGCCAGCAGCGTAGGGTCTGGCGGGGGGCGTAAAGAGACCCAGTACTTC
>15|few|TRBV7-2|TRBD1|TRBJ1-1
CASSPRQGGRTEAFF
TGTGCCAGCAGCCCTCGACAGGGGGGTAGGACTGAAGCTTTCTTT
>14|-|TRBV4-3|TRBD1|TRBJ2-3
CASSRSGQSDTQYF
TGCGCCAGCAGCCGGTCGGGACAGTCAGATACGCAGTATTTT
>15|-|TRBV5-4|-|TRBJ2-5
CASSLVPTAQETQYF
TGTGCCAGCAGCTTGGTTCCCACAGCGCAAGAGACCCAGTACTTC
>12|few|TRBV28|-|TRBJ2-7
CASSGGIHEQYF
TGTGCCAGCAGTGGGGGGATTCACGAGCAGTACTTC
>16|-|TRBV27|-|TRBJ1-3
CASSPTGQFLGNTIYF
TGTGCCAGCAGTCCTACCGGACAGTTCCTGGGAAACACCATATATTTT
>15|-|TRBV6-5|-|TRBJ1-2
CASNEGNSFGYGYTF
TGTGCCAGCAACGAGGGGAACAGCTTTGGCTATGGCTACACCTTC
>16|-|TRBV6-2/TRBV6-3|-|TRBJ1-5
CASSSRLSYSNQPQHF
TGTGCCAGCAGTTCGCGCCTCAGTTATAGCAATCAGCCCCAGCATTTT
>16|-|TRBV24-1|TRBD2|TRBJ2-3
CATSSTSGGRTDTQYF
TGTGCCACCAGTTCAACGAGCGGGGGTCGCACAGATACGCAGTATTTT
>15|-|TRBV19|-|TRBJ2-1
CASSIGPGGRNEQFF
TGTGCCAGTAGTATCGGCCCAGGGGGGAGGAATGAGCAGTTCTTC
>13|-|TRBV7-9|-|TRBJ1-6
CASIKGGDSPLHF
TGTGCCAGCATCAAAGGTGGAGATTCACCCCTCCACTTT
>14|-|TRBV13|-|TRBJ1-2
CASSLYLTGYGYTF
TGTGCCAGCAGCCTCTACTTGACAGGATATGGCTACACCTTC
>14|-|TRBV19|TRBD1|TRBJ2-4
CATGTGWSKNIQYF
TGTGCCACCGGGACAGGGTGGAGCAAAAACATTCAGTACTTC
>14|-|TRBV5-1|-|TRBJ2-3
CASSLDRTADTQYF
TGCGCCAGCAGCTTGGATAGGACGGCAGATACGCAGTATTTT
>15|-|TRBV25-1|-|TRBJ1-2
CASSEYGGGGYGYTF
TGTGCCAGCAGTGAATATGGGGGCGGGGGCTATGGCTACACCTTC
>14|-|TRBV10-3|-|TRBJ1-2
CAISESGGDYGYTF
TGTGCCATCAGTGAGTCTGGGGGTGACTATGGCTACACCTTC
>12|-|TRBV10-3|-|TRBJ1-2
CAISDGIYGYTF
TGTGCCATCAGTGATGGGATCTATGGCTACACCTTC
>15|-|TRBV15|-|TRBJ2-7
CATSREHGNSYEQYF
TGTGCCACCAGCAGAGAACACGGGAACTCCTACGAGCAGTACTTC
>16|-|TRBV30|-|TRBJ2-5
CAWSVGRTGKGETQYF
TGTGCCTGGAGTGTAGGTCGTACAGGGAAGGGAGAGACCCAGTACTTC
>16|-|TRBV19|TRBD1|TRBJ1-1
CASSSPTGGRNTEAFF
TGTGCCAGTAGCTCTCCGACAGGGGGCCGGAACACTGAAGCTTTCTTT
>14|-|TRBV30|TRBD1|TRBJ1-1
CAWSKNRGRNEAFF
TGTGCCTGGAGTAAAAACAGGGGCCGTAATGAAGCTTTCTTT
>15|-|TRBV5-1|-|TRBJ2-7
CASSVKLEGEYEQYF
TGCGCCAGCAGCGTAAAGCTAGAAGGGGAATACGAGCAGTACTTC
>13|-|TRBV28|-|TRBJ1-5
CASREGFNQPQHF
TGTGCCAGCAGGGAGGGATTCAATCAGCCCCAGCATTTT
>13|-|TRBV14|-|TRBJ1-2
CASSQQPNYGYTF
TGTGCCAGCAGCCAGCAGCCTAACTATGGCTACACCTTC
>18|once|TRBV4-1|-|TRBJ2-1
CASSQVRGLEAAGNEQFF
TGCGCCAGCAGCCAAGTTCGGGGACTCGAGGCGGCTGGCAATGAGCAGTTCTTC
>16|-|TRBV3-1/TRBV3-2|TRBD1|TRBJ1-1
CASSQGDRGINTEAFF
TGTGCCAGCAGCCAAGGGGACAGGGGAATTAACACTGAAGCTTTCTTT
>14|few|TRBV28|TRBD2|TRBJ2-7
CASRLSGGSYEQYF
TGTGCCAGCAGGCTTAGCGGGGGCTCCTACGAGCAGTACTTC
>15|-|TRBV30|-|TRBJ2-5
CAWVARGDIQETQYF
TGTGCCTGGGTGGCTAGGGGGGACATCCAAGAGACCCAGTACTTC
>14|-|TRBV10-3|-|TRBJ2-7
CAISERGGGFEQYF
TGTGCCATCAGTGAGAGAGGGGGAGGTTTCGAGCAGTACTTC
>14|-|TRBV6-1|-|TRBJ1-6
CASSDKGMESPLHF
TGTGCCAGCAGTGATAAGGGGATGGAGTCACCCCTCCACTTT
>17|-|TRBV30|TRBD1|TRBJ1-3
CAWTRFPGQRFGNTIYF
TGTGCCTGGACCCGATTTCCGGGACAGCGTTTTGGAAACACCATATATTTT
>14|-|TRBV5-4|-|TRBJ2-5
CASSLGRAGETQYF
TGTGCCAGCAGCTTGGGCAGGGCGGGAGAGACCCAGTACTTC
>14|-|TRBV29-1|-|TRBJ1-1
CSAIPYPGATEAFF
TGCAGCGCCATACCGTACCCAGGGGCAACTGAAGCTTTCTTT
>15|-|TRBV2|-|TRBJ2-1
CASIVVGDIHNEQFF
TGTGCCAGCATCGTGGTAGGGGACATTCACAATGAGCAGTTCTTC
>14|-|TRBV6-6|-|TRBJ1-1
CASNLGIMNTEAFF
TGTGCCAGCAACCTTGGGATCATGAACACTGAAGCTTTCTTT
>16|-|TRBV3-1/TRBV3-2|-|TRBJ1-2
CASSQGTLPRNYGYTF
TGTGCCAGCAGCCAAGGGACTCTTCCTCGTAACTATGGCTACACCTTC